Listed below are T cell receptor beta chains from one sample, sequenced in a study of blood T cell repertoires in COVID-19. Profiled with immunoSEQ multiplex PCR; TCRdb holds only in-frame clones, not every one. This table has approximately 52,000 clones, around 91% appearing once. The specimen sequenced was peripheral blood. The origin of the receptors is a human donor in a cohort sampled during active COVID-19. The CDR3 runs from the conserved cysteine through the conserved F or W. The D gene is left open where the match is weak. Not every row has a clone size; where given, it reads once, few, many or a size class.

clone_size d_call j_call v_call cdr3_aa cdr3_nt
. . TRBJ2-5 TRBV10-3 CAIRGTQETQYF TGTGCCATCAGGGGGACACAAGAGACCCAGTACTTC
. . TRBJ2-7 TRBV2 CASSWAGASYEQYF TGTGCCAGCAGCTGGGCAGGGGCGTCCTACGAGCAGTACTTC
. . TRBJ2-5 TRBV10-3 CAIRGGDQETQYF TGTGCCATCAGGGGGGGAGACCAAGAGACCCAGTACTTC
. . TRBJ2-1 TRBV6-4 CASSDSRSSYNEQFF TGTGCCAGCAGTGACAGTAGGAGCTCCTACAATGAGCAGTTCTTC
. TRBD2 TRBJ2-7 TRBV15 CATSRDRGGSFNEQYF TGTGCCACCAGCAGAGATCGCGGCGGGAGTTTCAACGAGCAGTACTTC
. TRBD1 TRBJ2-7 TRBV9 CASSALGQGESYEQYF TGTGCCAGCAGCGCATTAGGACAGGGGGAGTCCTACGAGCAGTACTTC
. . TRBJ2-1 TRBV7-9 CASSLESNEQFF TGTGCCAGCAGCTTAGAGAGCAATGAGCAGTTCTTC
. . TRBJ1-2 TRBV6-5 CASSYSGRDTYGYTF TGTGCCAGCAGTTACTCTGGCAGGGATACCTATGGCTACACCTTC
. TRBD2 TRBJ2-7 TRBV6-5 CASSAGTSAFYEQYF TGTGCCAGCAGCGCCGGGACTAGCGCCTTCTACGAGCAGTACTTC
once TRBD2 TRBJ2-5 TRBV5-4 CASSLAPGGETQYF TGTGCCAGCAGCTTGGCGCCGGGAGGGGAGACCCAGTACTTC
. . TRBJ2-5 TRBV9 CASSPHLASQETQYF TGTGCCAGCAGCCCCCATTTAGCGAGCCAAGAGACCCAGTACTTC
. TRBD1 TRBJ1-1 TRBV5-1 CASSPGQGTTEAFF TGCGCCAGCAGCCCGGGACAGGGGACCACTGAAGCTTTCTTT
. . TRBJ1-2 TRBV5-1 CASSLGGDYGYTF TGCGCCAGCAGCTTGGGCGGAGACTATGGCTACACCTTC
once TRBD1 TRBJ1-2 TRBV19 CASSPGQGASGYTF TGTGCCAGTAGCCCCGGACAGGGGGCTAGTGGCTACACCTTC